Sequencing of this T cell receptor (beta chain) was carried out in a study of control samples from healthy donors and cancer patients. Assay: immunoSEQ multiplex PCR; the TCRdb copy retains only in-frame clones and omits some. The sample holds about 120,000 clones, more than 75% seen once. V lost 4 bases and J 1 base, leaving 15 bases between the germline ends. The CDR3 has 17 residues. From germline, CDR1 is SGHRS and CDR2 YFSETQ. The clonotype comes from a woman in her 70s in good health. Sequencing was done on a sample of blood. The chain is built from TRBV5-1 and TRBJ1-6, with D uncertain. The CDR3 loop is CASSRTLIASYNSPLHF. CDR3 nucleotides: TGCGCCAGCAGCCGAACTCTCATTGCTTCCTATAATTCACCCCTCCACTTT.